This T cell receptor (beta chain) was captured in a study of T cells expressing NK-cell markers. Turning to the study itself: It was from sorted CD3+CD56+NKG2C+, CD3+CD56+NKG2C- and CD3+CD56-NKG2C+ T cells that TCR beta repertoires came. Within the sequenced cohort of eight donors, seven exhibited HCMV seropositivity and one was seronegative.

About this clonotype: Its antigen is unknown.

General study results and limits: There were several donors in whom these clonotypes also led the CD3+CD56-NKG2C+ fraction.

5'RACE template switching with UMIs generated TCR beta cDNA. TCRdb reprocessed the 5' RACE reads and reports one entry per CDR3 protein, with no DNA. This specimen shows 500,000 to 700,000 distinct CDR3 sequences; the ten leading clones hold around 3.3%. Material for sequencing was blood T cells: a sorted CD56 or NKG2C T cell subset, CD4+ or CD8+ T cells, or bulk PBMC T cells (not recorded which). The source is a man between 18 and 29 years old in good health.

This chain's CDR3 is CATSSHRAAQGIQYF. This chain connects TRBV15 to TRBJ2-4; the D gene TCRdb calls, TRBD1, cannot be checked with no DNA. Looked up from germline, CDR1 is LNHNV and CDR2 is YYDKDF (reference sequence). The CDR3 sequence is 15 residues long.